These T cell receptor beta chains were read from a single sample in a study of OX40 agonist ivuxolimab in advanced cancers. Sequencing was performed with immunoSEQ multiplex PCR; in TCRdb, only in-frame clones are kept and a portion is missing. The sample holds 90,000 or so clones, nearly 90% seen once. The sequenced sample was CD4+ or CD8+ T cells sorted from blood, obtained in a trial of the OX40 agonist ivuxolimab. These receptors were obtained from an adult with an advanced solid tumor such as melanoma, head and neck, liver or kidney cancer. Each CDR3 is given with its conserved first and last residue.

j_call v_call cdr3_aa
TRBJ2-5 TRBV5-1 CASSLEETQYF
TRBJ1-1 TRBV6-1 CATPATMNTEAFF
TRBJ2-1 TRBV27 CASTGRSHNEQFF
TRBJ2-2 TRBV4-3 CASSQEGGTGELFF
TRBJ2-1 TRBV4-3 CASSQETGGEQFF
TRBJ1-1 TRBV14 CASSQDFRTGVDTEAFF
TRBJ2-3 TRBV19 CASSPDDSGTDTQYF
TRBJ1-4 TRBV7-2 CASSRGTNEKLFF
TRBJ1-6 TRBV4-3 CASSQERDSKNSPLHF
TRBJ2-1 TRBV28 CASSLASGSPAPFF
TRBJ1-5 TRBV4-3 CASSQDGTNNQPQHF
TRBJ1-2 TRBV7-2 CASSLGVEGGYGYTF
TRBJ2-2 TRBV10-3 CASHLGGTNTGELFF
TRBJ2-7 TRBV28 CASSSPGLSSYEQYF
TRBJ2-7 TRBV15 CATSRDTSRGHEQYF
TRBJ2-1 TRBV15 CATRASDLWDNEQFF
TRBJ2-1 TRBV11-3 CASSPGTSGSGEQFF
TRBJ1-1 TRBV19 CASSSNRDSLSNTEAFF
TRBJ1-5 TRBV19 CASSSQGAQPQHF
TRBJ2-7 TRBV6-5 CASSYRAGRDYEQYF
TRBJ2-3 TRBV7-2 CASSPDRGGPTDTQYF
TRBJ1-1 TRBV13 CASSLVGTNTEAFF
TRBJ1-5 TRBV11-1 CASSLSGARGQPQHF
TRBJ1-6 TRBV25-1 CASSAAGPQVGNSPLHF
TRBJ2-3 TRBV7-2 CASSVAGAGADTQYF
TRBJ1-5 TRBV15 CATSEGQGNQPQHF
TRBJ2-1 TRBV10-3 CAISVKDRDEQFF
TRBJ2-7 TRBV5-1 CASRGSGVLHEQYF
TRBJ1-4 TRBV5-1 CASSQDRGYEKLFF
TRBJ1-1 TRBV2 CASSSGQGVDEAFF
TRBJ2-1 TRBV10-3 CAISEFSLAGGDNEQFF
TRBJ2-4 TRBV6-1 CASSADRVAKNIQYF
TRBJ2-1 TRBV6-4 CATRGLPGVVEYNEQFF
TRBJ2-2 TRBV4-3 CASSQAPGLAGGRNTGELFF
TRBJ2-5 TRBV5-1 CASSSSAGGEETQYF
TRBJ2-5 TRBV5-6 CASSLPGTSGTTQYF
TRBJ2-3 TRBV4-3 CASSQDSGLAAGADTQYF
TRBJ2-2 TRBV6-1 CASSEMRGNGELFF
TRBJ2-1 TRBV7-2 CASSRGSGGSYNEQFF
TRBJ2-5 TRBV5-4 CASSLDVGGSSQETQYF
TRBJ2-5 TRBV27 CASSSRGPNQETQYF
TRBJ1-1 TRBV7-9 CASRPGTENTEAFF
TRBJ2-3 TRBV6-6 CASSPITDTQYF
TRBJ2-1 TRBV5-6 CASSLDPSSNEQFF
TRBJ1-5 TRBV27 CASSRVGDYNQPQHF
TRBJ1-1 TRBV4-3 CASSQAAGREAFF
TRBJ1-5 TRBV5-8 CASSLKGVSNQPQHF
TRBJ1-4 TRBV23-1 CASSQSTRDRATNEKLFF